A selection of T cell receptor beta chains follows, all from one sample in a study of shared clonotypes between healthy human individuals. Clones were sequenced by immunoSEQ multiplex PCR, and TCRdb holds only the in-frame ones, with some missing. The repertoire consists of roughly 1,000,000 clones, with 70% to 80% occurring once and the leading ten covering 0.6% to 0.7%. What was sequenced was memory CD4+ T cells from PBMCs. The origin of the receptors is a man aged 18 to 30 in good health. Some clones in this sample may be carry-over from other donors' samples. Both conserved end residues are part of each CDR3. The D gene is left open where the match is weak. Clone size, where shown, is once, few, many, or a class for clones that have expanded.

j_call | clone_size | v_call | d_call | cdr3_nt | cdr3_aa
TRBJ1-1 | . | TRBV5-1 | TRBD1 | TGCGCCAGCAGCTTGTTGGGACAGGACGCCCTGAACACTGAAGCTTTCTTT | CASSLLGQDALNTEAFF
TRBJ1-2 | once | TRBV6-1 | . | TGTGCCAGCAGGGCAAGCTTTGAAGGCCCTTCGAACACCTTC | CASRASFEGPSNTF
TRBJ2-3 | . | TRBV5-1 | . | TGCGCCAGCAGCTCGATCGCCGGGACCGTTTCAGATACGCAGTATTTT | CASSSIAGTVSDTQYF
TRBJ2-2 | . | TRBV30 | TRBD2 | TGTGCCTGGTTGGGGCGGGAGGGCCGTGGCGGGGAGCTGTTTTTT | CAWLGREGRGGELFF
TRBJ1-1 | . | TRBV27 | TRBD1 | TGTGCCAGCAGTTTATCGGGGGACAGGGGGCGGGGGCGGTTCGAAGCTTTCTTT | CASSLSGDRGRGRFEAFF
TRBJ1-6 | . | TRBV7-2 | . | TGTGCCAGCAGCTTTCGAGGGGAGACACCCCTCCACTTT | CASSFRGETPLHF
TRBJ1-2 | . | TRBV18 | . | TGTGCCAGCTCGGAGTCCTACAACTATGGCTACACCTTC | CASSESYNYGYTF
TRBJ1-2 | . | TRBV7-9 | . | TGTGCCAGCAGCCCCCCACAGGGAGAGGGACTTTACACCTTC | CASSPPQGEGLYTF
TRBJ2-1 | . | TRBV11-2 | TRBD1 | TGTGCCAGCAGCTCCGGACAGGGGACCCTCAATGAGCAGTTCTTC | CASSSGQGTLNEQFF
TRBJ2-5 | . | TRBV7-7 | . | TGTGCCAGCAGCCCTAGGAGGGGGGCCGGGGAGACCCAGTACTTC | CASSPRRGAGETQYF
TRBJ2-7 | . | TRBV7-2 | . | TGTGCCAGCAGCTCGCAGATAGGACAATCGTACGAGCAGTACTTC | CASSSQIGQSYEQYF
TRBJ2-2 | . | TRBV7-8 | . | TGTGCCAGCAGCCCCCGCCGAAGCCCCGGGGAGCTGTTTTTT | CASSPRRSPGELFF
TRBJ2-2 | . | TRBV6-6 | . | TGTGCCAGCAGAAGTGGATATGACACCGGGGAGCTGTTTTTT | CASRSGYDTGELFF
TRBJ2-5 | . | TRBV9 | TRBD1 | TGTGCCAGCAGCCTAGGACAGGGGAGTGTAGAGACCCAGTACTTC | CASSLGQGSVETQYF
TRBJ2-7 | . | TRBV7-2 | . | TGTGCCAGCAGCCCGAGTCGGGGGCTCTCCTACGAGCAGTACTTC | CASSPSRGLSYEQYF
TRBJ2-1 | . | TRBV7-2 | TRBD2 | TGTGCCAGCAGCTTTCCCGGACTAGCGGGGTACAATGAGCAGTTCTTC | CASSFPGLAGYNEQFF
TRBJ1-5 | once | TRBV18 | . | TGTGCCAGCTCCCCCGGGGCAAGCAATCAGCCCCAGCATTTT | CASSPGASNQPQHF
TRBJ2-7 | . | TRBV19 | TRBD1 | TGTGCCAGTAGTCGAACGGCAGGGGGTTATTACGAGCAGTACTTC | CASSRTAGGYYEQYF
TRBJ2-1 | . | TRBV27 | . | TGTGCCAGCAGTTTTATGGACAATGAGCAGTTCTTC | CASSFMDNEQFF
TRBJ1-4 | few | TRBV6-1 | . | TGTGCCAGCACCGGATCGCGGGAAAAACTGTTTTTT | CASTGSREKLFF
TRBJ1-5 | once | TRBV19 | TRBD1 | TGTGCCAGTAGTCCTCAACAGGGGAATCAGCCCCAGCATTTT | CASSPQQGNQPQHF
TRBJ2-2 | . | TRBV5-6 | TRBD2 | TGTGCCAGCAGCTTGGGAGCGGGAGGGCCCACCGGGGAGCTGTTTTTT | CASSLGAGGPTGELFF
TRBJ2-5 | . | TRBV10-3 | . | TGTGCCATCCGGGACTCATTCATCCAAGAGACCCAGTACTTC | CAIRDSFIQETQYF